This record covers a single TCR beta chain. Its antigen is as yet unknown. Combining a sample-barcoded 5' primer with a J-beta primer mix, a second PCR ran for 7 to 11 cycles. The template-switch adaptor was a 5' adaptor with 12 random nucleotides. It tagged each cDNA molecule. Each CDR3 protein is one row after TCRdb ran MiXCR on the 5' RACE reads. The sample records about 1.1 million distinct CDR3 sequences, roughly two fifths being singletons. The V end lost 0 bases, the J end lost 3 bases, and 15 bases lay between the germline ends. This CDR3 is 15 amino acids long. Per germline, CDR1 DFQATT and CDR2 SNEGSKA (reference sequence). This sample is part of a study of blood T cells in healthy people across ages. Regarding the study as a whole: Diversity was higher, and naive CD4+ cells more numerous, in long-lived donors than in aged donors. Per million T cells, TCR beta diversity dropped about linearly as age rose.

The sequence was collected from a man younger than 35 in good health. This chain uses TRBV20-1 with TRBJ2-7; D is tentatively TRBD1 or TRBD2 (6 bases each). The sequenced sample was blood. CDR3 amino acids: CSARDWSGAYYEQYF. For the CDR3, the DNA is TGCAGTGCTAGAGATTGGTCGGGGGCCTACTACGAGCAGTACTTC.